This T cell receptor beta chain was identified in a study of blood T cell repertoires in COVID-19. Data came from immunoSEQ multiplex PCR; TCRdb stores just in-frame clones and leaves some out. Of under 300,000 clones detected, 88% appear once; the ten largest clones hold roughly 0.8%. The CDR3 spans 17 residues. J was trimmed by 0 bases and V by 2 bases; bases with no gene match: 5. CDR1 and CDR2 from the germline V gene are MNHEY and SVGEGT. The sequencing sample was made of peripheral blood. The TCR sequence derives from a woman aged 30 to 39 with acute or convalescent COVID-19. This chain connects TRBV6-2 or TRBV6-3 to TRBJ2-2; 8 bases map to TRBD2. As DNA, the CDR3 is TGTGCCAGCAGTTACCCGGGACTAGTGACGAACACCGGGGAGCTGTTTTTT. This encodes CASSYPGLVTNTGELFF.